This T cell receptor (beta chain) is drawn from a study of neurological immune-mediated disorders. This clonotype was observed at least ten times. Trimming removed 1 base at V and 3 bases at J, with 10 bases between. CDR1 and CDR2 from the germline V gene are DFQATT and SNEGSKA (reference sequence). The CDR3 is made up of 14 amino acids. It was by 5'RACE with 10-nucleotide random UMIs that the cDNA was made. One entry per CDR3 protein results from TCRdb running MiXCR on the 5' RACE reads. The sample includes approximately 90,000 distinct CDR3 sequences, roughly 4% of them seen just once. The sample taken for sequencing was PBMCs. This receptor was obtained from a woman under 30 with multiple sclerosis. The rearrangement links TRBV20-1 to TRBJ2-1; D is undetermined. The CDR3 coding sequence is TGCAGTGCTAGAGTACCGGTAAACTACAATGAGCAGTTCTTC. Translated, it gives CSARVPVNYNEQFF.